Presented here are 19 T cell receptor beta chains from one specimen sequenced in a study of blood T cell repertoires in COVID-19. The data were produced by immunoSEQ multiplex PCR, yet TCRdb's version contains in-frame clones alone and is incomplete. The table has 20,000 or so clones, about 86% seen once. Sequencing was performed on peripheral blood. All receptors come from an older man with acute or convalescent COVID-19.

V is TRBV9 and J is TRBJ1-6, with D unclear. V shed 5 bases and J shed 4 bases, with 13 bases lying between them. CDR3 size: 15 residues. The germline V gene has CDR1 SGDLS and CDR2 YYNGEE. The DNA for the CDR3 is TGTGCCAGCAGTGAAACGACGGGGTATAATTCACCCCTCCACTTT. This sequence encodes CASSETTGYNSPLHF.

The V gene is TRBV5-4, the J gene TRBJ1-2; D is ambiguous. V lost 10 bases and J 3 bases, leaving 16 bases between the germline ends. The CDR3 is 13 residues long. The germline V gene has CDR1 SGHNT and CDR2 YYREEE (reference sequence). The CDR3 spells CASSRGRDYGYTF. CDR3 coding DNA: TGTGCCTCATCCCGCGGCCGGGACTATGGCTACACCTTC.

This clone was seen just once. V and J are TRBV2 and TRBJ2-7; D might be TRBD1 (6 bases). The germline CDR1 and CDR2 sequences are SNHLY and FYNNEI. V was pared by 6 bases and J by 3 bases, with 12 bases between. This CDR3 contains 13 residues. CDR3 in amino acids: CASRSQGSYEQYF. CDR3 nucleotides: TGTGCCAGCAGAAGTCAGGGGAGCTACGAGCAGTACTTC.

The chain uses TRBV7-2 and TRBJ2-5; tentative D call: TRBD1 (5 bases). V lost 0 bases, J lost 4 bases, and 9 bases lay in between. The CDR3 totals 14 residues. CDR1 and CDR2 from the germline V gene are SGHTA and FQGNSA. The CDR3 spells CASSLAQGLETQYF. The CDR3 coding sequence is TGTGCCAGCAGCTTAGCCCAGGGCTTAGAGACCCAGTACTTC. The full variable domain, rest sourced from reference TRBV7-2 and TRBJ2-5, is GAGVSQSPSNKVTEKGKDVELRCDPISGHTALYWYRQSLGQGLEFLIYFQGNSAPDKSGLPSDRFSAERTGGSVSTLTIQRTQQEDSAVYLCASSLAQGLETQYFGPGTRLLVL.

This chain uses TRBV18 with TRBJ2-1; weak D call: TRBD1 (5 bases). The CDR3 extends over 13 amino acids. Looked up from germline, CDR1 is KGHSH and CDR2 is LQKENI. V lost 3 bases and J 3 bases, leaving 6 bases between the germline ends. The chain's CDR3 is CASSPGLYNEQFF. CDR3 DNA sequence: TGTGCCAGCTCACCGGGGCTCTACAATGAGCAGTTCTTC.

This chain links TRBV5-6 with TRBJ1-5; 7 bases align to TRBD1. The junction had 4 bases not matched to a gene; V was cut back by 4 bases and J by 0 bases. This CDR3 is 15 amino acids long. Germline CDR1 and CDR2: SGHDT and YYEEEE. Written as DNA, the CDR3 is TGTGCCAGCAGCAGGACAGGTTATAGCAATCAGCCCCAGCATTTT. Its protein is CASSRTGYSNQPQHF.

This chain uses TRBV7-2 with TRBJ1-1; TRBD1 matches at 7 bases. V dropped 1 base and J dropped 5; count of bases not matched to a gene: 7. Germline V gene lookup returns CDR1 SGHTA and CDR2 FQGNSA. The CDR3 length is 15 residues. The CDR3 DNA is TGTGCCAGCAGCTTAGGGACAGGTTATCGTACTGAAGCTTTCTTT. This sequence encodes CASSLGTGYRTEAFF.

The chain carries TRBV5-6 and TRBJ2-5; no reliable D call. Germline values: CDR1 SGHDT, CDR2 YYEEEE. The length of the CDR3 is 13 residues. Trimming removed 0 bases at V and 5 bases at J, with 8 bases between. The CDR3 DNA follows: TGTGCCAGCAGCTTGGCGGGTCCCGAGACCCAGTACTTC. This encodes CASSLAGPETQYF.

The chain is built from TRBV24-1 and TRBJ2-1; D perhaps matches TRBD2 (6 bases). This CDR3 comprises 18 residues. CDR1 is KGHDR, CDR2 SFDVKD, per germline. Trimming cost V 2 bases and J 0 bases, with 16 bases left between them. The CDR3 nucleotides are TGTGCCACCAGTGATTCCAAATTTCGGGAGAGCTCCTACAATGAGCAGTTCTTC. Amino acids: CATSDSKFRESSYNEQFF.

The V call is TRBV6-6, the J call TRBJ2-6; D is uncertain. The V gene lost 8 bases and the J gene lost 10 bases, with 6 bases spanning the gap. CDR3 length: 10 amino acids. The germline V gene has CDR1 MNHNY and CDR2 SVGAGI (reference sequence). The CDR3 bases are TGTGCCAGCGGGCCTAACGTCCTGACTTTC. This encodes CASGPNVLTF.

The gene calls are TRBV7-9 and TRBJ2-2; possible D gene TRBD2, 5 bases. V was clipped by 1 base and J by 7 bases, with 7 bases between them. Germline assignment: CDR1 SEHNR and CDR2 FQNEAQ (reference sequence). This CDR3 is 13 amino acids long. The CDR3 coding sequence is TGTGCCAGCAGCTTAGGGGAGTACGGGGAGCTGTTTTTT. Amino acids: CASSLGEYGELFF.

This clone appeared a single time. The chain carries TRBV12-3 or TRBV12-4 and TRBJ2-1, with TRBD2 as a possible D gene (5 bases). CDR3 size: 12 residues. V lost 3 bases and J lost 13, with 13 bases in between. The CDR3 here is CASSFDGNLQFF. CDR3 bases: TGTGCCAGCAGTTTTGACGGGAATCTTCAGTTCTTC.

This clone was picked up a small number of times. Here the CDR3 DNA reads TGTGCCAGTAGTCCGATGACAGGTTCCAGCAATCAGCCCCAGCATTTT. Its protein product is CASSPMTGSSNQPQHF. The rearrangement joins TRBV19 to TRBJ1-5, with a weak D call TRBD1 (6 bases). Trimming took off 5 bases at V and 1 base at J, with 15 bases between the two ends. Germline V gene data show CDR1 as LNHDA and CDR2 as SQIVND (reference sequence). The length of the CDR3 is 16 residues.

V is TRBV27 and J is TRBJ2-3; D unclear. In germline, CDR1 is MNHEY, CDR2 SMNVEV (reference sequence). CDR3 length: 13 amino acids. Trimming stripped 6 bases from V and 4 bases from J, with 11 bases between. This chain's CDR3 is CASSSFTADTQYF. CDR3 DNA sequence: TGTGCCAGCAGCTCCTTCACGGCAGATACGCAGTATTTT.

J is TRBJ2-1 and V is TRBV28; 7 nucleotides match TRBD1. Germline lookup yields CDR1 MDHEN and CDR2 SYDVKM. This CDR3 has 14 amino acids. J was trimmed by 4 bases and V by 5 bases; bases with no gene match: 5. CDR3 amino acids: CASSHGTAYNEQFF. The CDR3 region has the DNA TGTGCCAGCAGTCACGGGACAGCTTACAATGAGCAGTTCTTC.

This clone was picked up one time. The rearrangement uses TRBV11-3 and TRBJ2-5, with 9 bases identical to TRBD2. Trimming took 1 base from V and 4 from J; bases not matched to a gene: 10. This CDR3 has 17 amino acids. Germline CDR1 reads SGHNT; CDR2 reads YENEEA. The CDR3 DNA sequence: TGTGCCAGCAGCTTAGGAGTAGGCGGGAGGGCCGGAGAGACCCAGTACTTC. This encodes CASSLGVGGRAGETQYF.

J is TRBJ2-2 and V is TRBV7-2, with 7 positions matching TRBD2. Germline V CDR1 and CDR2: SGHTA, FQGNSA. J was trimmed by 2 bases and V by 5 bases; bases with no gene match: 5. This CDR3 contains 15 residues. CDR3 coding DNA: TGTGCCAGCAGCCGGGACTACAAAAACACCGGGGAGCTGTTTTTT. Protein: CASSRDYKNTGELFF.

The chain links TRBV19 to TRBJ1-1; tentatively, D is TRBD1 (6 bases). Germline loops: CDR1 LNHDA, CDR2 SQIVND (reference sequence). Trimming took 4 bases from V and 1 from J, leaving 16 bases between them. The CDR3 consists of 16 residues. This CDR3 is CASSKFGGSGNTEAFF. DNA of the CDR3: TGTGCCAGTAGTAAGTTTGGGGGCTCGGGGAACACTGAAGCTTTCTTT.

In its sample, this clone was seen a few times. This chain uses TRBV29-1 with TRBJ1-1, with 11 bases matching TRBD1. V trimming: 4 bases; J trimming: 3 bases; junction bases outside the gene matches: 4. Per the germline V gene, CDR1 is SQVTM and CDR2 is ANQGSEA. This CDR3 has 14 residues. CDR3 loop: CSVAKGQGDTEAFF. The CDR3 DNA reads TGCAGCGTTGCAAAGGGACAGGGGGACACTGAAGCTTTCTTT.